These 26 T cell receptor beta chains were sequenced from one sample in a study of CD8+CD57+ T cells in acquired aplastic anemia. Template material for TCR beta VDJ and CDR3 profiling consisted of genomic DNA. TCRdb reprocessed the reads with MiXCR, giving one entry per CDR3 protein. The sample has about 210,000 distinct CDR3 sequences; over 60% are singletons. The sample consisted of sorted CD4+, CD8+, or CD8+CD57+ T cells (not recorded which) from PBMCs. The receptors were sampled from a human donor in good health.

V and J are TRBV29-1 and TRBJ2-7, with D perhaps matching TRBD1 (6 bases). CDR1 is SQVTM and CDR2 is ANQGSEA in the germline V gene. The V and J ends lost 6 bases and 5 bases respectively, with 17 bases between them. The CDR3 contains 13 residues. The CDR3 DNA sequence: TGCAGCGTAGGGACATGGGTAAACGACGAGCAGTACTTC. As protein: CSVGTWVNDEQYF.

The rearrangement links TRBV7-9 to TRBJ2-6, with a possible D match to TRBD1 (6 bases). The CDR3 runs to 18 residues. Germline CDR1 is SEHNR and CDR2 is FQNEAQ (reference sequence). Trimming left V 6 bases short and J 0 bases short, with 18 bases between. In DNA form, the CDR3 reads TGTGCCAGCAGTTTACCCGGGACAATAACCTCTGGGGCCAACGTCCTGACTTTC. Translation: CASSLPGTITSGANVLTF.

This clonotype was seen just once. This chain links TRBV7-9 with TRBJ2-5; D unresolved. Germline CDR1 SEHNR, CDR2 FQNEAQ (reference sequence). The length of the CDR3 is 13 residues. Trimming took 5 bases from V and 7 from J, leaving 14 bases between them. CDR3 sequence: CASSPSWDGTQYF. CDR3 in DNA: TGTGCCAGCAGCCCATCCTGGGATGGGACCCAGTACTTC.

J is TRBJ1-1 and V is TRBV20-1, with D hard to call. Germline-derived CDR1 and CDR2 are DFQATT and SNEGSKA (reference sequence). This CDR3 contains 11 residues. V lost 4 bases and J 8 bases, leaving 11 bases between the germline ends. DNA of the CDR3: TGCAGTGCTACGAGAGGAGGGGAAGCTTTCTTT. The encoded protein is CSATRGGEAFF.

The chain couples TRBV7-9 to TRBJ2-7, with D tentatively TRBD1 (6 bases). The CDR3 is 13 amino acids. V lost 6 bases and J 2 bases, leaving 11 bases between the germline ends. Germline CDR1 and CDR2: SEHNR and FQNEAQ (reference sequence). The CDR3 nucleotides read TGTGCCAGCAGTATCCAGGGGCCCTACGAGCAGTACTTC. It is translated as CASSIQGPYEQYF. Combining the CDR3 with reference TRBV7-9 and TRBJ2-7 gives the whole variable domain DTGVSQNPRHKITKRGQNVTFRCDPISEHNRLYWYRQTLGQGPEFLTYFQNEAQLEKSRLLSDRFSAERPKGSFSTLEIQRTEQGDSAMYLCASSIQGPYEQYFGPGTRLTVT.

The count of this clonotype is one. V usage is TRBV29-1 and J usage is TRBJ1-2; D is perhaps TRBD1 (5 bases). CDR3 length: 12 amino acids. V was shortened by 4 bases and J by 6 bases, with 12 bases between the two germline ends. Germline loops: CDR1 SQVTM, CDR2 ANQGSEA. As DNA, the CDR3 is TGCAGCGTTGTCAGAGGGGACGATGGCTACACCTTC. This translates into CSVVRGDDGYTF.

This chain connects TRBV6-5 to TRBJ1-1; tentative D call: TRBD1 (6 bases). The germline V gene encodes CDR1 MNHEY and CDR2 SVGAGI. This CDR3 spans 12 amino acids. Trimming removed 7 bases at V and 4 bases at J, with 10 bases between. The CDR3 coding sequence is TGTGCCAGCATCTCACAGGGCACTGAAGCTTTCTTT. This encodes CASISQGTEAFF.

The rearrangement joins TRBV25-1 to TRBJ1-4; the match to TRBD1 covers 9 bases. This CDR3 is built from 13 residues. V was pared by 7 bases and J by 10 bases, with 7 bases of the junction left unmatched. CDR1 is MGHDK, CDR2 SYGVNS, per germline. The CDR3 sequence is CASIGQGSGKLFF. CDR3 nucleotides: TGTGCCAGCATAGGACAGGGGTCTGGAAAACTGTTTTTT. Based on the CDR3 plus reference TRBV25-1 and TRBJ1-4, the full variable domain is EADIYQTPRYLVIGTGKKITLECSQTMGHDKMYWYQQDPGMELHLIHYSYGVNSTEKGDLSSESTVSRIRTEHFPLTLESARPSHTSQYLCASIGQGSGKLFFGSGTQLSVL.

This clonotype was found a few times. The chain links TRBV25-1 to TRBJ2-2, with D possibly matching TRBD2 (5 bases). The CDR3 is made up of 14 amino acids. V was trimmed by 3 bases and J by 1 base, leaving 6 bases between them. Looked up from germline, CDR1 is MGHDK and CDR2 is SYGVNS. The chain's CDR3 is CASSEGRNTGELFF. CDR3 sequence (DNA): TGTGCCAGCAGTGAGGGGAGGAACACCGGGGAGCTGTTTTTT.

This clonotype was seen more than once but under ten times. This rearrangement joins TRBV7-8 to TRBJ2-7, with D maybe TRBD2 (5 bases). The CDR3 runs to 11 residues. Trimming cost V 4 bases and J 7 bases, with 8 bases left between them. Germline CDR1 SGHVS, CDR2 FQNEAQ. The chain's CDR3 is CASSSRVEQYF. CDR3 DNA: TGTGCCAGCAGCTCGAGGGTTGAGCAGTACTTC.

This clonotype was seen many times. The chain's CDR3 is CASSLDGLAGGSEQYF. The CDR3 DNA reads TGTGCCAGCAGCTTAGATGGGTTAGCGGGGGGGAGCGAGCAGTACTTC. The rearrangement joins TRBV7-8 to TRBJ2-7; 11 positions agree with TRBD2. The germline V gene encodes CDR1 SGHVS and CDR2 FQNEAQ. Trimming took 1 base from V and 6 from J; bases not matched to a gene: 8. The CDR3 has 16 amino acids. Complete variable domain (other parts from reference TRBV7-8 and TRBJ2-7): GAGVSQSPRYKVAKRGQDVALRCDPISGHVSLFWYQQALGQGPEFLTYFQNEAQLDKSGLPSDRFFAERPEGSVSTLKIQRTQQEDSAVYLCASSLDGLAGGSEQYFGPGTRLTVT.

The CDR3 nucleotides read TGCAGCGCACCGGCGGGAGGGGGCGAGACCCAGTACTTC. Protein product: CSAPAGGGETQYF. The chain is built from TRBV20-1 and TRBJ2-5; 9 bases align to TRBD2. The germline V gene encodes CDR1 DFQATT and CDR2 SNEGSKA (reference sequence). The CDR3 is 13 amino acids.

On this clonotype: A much larger clone lies a single base off, so this may be a read error. This rearrangement joins TRBV6-1 to TRBJ2-1; D call uncertain. Between the trimmed V and J ends, which lost 5 bases and 4 bases, there was a span of 12 bases. The CDR3 runs 14 residues. Germline V gene data show CDR1 as MNHNS and CDR2 as SASEGT. The CDR3 DNA reads as TGTGCCAGCAGTTCAGGCGGACCTTACAATGAGCAGTTCTTC. As protein: CASSSGGPYNEQFF.

In DNA form, the CDR3 reads TGCGCCAGCAGTGGAGGGACAGGGTCAATGGGGGAGCTGTTTTTT. Residues: CASSGGTGSMGELFF. The V and J genes are TRBV10-2 and TRBJ2-2, with TRBD1 matching 9 bases. The J segment lost 8 bases and the V segment lost 4 bases, leaving 8 bases of the junction unmatched. This CDR3 region has 15 residues. Germline-derived CDR1 and CDR2 are WSHSY and SAAADI.

The V call is TRBV7-9, the J call TRBJ1-4; a weak D match, TRBD1 (6 bases). Germline CDR1 and CDR2: SEHNR and FQNEAQ (reference sequence). With 5 bases removed from V and 1 base from J, the gap between germline ends came to 14 bases. The CDR3 length is 16 residues. The CDR3 DNA reads TGTGCCAGCAGCCGCGACCTACAGGGAACTAATGAAAAACTGTTTTTT. Its translation: CASSRDLQGTNEKLFF.

The chain employs TRBV20-1 and TRBJ1-6; perhaps TRBD1 as D (5 bases). This CDR3 is built from 14 residues. Germline assignment: CDR1 DFQATT and CDR2 SNEGSKA (reference sequence). With 6 bases removed from V and 5 bases from J, the gap between germline ends came to 14 bases. The CDR3 protein is CSAARGPNNSPLHF. CDR3 DNA: TGCAGTGCGGCGCGGGGACCGAATAATTCACCCCTCCACTTT.

This clonotype is a singleton in its sample. The V gene is TRBV11-2, the J gene TRBJ1-6; D may be TRBD1 (5 bases). Germline V gene data show CDR1 as SGHAT and CDR2 as FQNNGV. The length of the CDR3 is 15 residues. V lost 0 bases and J lost 8, with 11 bases in between. The CDR3 region is CASSLEPGSYSPLHF. The CDR3 nucleotides are TGTGCCAGCAGCTTAGAACCAGGGTCCTATTCACCCCTCCACTTT.

The chain couples TRBV7-8 to TRBJ2-3; 7 nucleotides agree with TRBD2. The germline V gene encodes CDR1 SGHVS and CDR2 FQNEAQ. Trimming took 5 bases from V and 4 from J; bases not matched to a gene: 3. The CDR3 totals 13 residues. This CDR3 reads CASSGGGSDTQYF. DNA for the CDR3: TGTGCCAGCAGCGGCGGGGGATCAGATACGCAGTATTTT.

V usage is TRBV11-2 and J usage is TRBJ1-1; 8 positions match TRBD1. Germline V lookup: CDR1 SGHAT, CDR2 FQNNGV. V was pared by 1 base and J by 5 bases, with 3 bases of the junction left unmatched. The CDR3 runs 14 residues. Written as DNA, the CDR3 is TGTGCCAGCAGCTTAGGGACAGGGAGGACTGAAGCTTTCTTT. Protein product: CASSLGTGRTEAFF.

The chain links TRBV7-9 to TRBJ2-2; the D gene is possibly TRBD2 (5 bases). This CDR3 region has 15 residues. With 8 bases removed from V and 0 bases from J, the gap between germline ends came to 13 bases. The germline V gene has CDR1 SEHNR and CDR2 FQNEAQ (reference sequence). CDR3 bases: TGTGCCAGCGTGAAGTTAGCGTCGAACACCGGGGAGCTGTTTTTT. Translated, it gives CASVKLASNTGELFF.

This clonotype was observed a few times. This chain connects TRBV7-3 to TRBJ2-7; perhaps D is TRBD1 or TRBD2 (5 bases each). Germline lookup yields CDR1 SGHTA and CDR2 FQGTGA. The CDR3 has 12 amino acids. Trimming left V 10 bases short and J 4 bases short, with 14 bases between. The CDR3: CATRGTAYEQYF. In DNA form, the CDR3 reads TGTGCCACCAGAGGGACCGCATACGAGCAGTACTTC.

This clonotype appeared a few times. V gene TRBV7-9 combines with J gene TRBJ2-7; 7 nucleotides line up with TRBD2. The CDR3 length is 16 residues. Per germline, CDR1 SEHNR and CDR2 FQNEAQ (reference sequence). Trimming removed 5 bases from V and 2 bases from J; junction bases left unmatched: 12. The CDR3 sequence is CASSPTERDTPYEQYF. The CDR3 DNA reads TGTGCCAGCAGCCCGACTGAGCGGGATACCCCCTACGAGCAGTACTTC.

The chain has TRBV24-1 and TRBJ2-3; the D is unclear. Trimming shortened V by 5 bases and J by 7 bases, and 6 bases separated the two germline ends. Looked up from germline, CDR1 is KGHDR and CDR2 is SFDVKD. This CDR3 has 11 amino acids. CDR3 sequence (DNA): TGTGCCACCAGTGTCGAATATACGCAGTATTTT. It specifies CATSVEYTQYF.

As DNA, the CDR3 is TGTGCCAGCAGCGACGGGACAGGGTCTTACACCGGGGAGCTGTTTTTT. Its translation is CASSDGTGSYTGELFF. This sequence joins TRBV9 and TRBJ2-2; 9 bases align to TRBD1. This CDR3 is 16 amino acids long. Germline values: CDR1 SGDLS, CDR2 YYNGEE. V dropped 3 bases and J dropped 3; count of bases not matched to a gene: 6.

V gene TRBV15 combines with J gene TRBJ2-5; D gene unclear. The CDR3 runs to 14 residues. Trimming left V 1 base short and J 2 bases short, with 8 bases between. The germline V gene has CDR1 LNHNV and CDR2 YYDKDF (reference sequence). CDR3 bases: TGTGCCACCAGCAGAGGAAGCCATCAAGAGACCCAGTACTTC. Residues: CATSRGSHQETQYF.

The table lists this clonotype with many counts. The J gene is TRBJ2-3, the V gene TRBV9, with D perhaps TRBD1 or TRBD2 (5 bases each). The germline CDR1 and CDR2 sequences are SGDLS and YYNGEE. V was cut by 1 base and J by 6 bases, with 12 bases left in between. The CDR3 extends over 14 amino acids. For the CDR3, the DNA is TGTGCCAGCAGCGTATGGGACCGCGCCGATACGCAGTATTTT. It translates to CASSVWDRADTQYF.